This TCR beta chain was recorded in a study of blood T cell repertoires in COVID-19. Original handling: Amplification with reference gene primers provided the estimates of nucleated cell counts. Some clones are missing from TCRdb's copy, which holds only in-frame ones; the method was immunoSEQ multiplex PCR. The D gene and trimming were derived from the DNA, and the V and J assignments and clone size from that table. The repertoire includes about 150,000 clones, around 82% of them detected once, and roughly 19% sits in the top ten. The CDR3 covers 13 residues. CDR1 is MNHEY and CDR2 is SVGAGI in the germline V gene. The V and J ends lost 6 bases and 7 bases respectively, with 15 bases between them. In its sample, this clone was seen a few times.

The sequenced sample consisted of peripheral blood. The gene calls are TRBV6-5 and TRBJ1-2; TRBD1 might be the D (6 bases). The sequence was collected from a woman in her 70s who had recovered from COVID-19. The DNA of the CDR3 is TGTGCCAGCAGGCCACAGGGAGAGGGTGGCTACACCTTC. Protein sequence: CASRPQGEGGYTF.